This T cell receptor (beta chain) is drawn from a study of CXCR3-negative and CXCR3-positive naive CD8 T cells. Study-wide findings and caveats: More hydrophobic TRB CDR3s were found in CXCR3-positive naive cells than in CXCR3-negative naive cells.

The method, 5' RACE with UMI labels, was used to prepare the TRB cDNA libraries. TCRdb re-called the 5' RACE reads, yielding one record per CDR3 amino acid sequence without DNA. This sample's clone table lists some 150,000 distinct CDR3 sequences. Germline loops: CDR1 SEHNR, CDR2 FQNEAQ (reference sequence). The CDR3 has 13 amino acids. Remarks on this clonotype: The antigen remains unidentified.

The source is a human donor in good health. Some clones in this sample may be carry-over from other donors' samples. The material sequenced was naive CXCR3+ CD8+ T cells from blood. Subset indicated: CD45RO-CCR7+CD27+CD95- naive CD8+ T cells expressing CXCR3 (TNR3+). The chain carries TRBV7-9 and TRBJ1-1; TCRdb calls TRBD1, which cannot be checked without DNA. The CDR3 sequence: CASSSPGATEAFF.